Given below is one T cell receptor (beta chain) in context. Its target is not known. Germline lookup yields CDR1 LNHDA and CDR2 SQIVND (reference sequence). The CDR3 totals 15 residues. After removal of 4 bases from V and 0 bases from J, the junction contained 5 bases not matched to a gene. Random hexamers were used to reverse transcribe an amount of roughly 0.5 to 1 ug RNA. The CDR3 of TCR beta was amplified by immunoSEQ multiplex PCR across 54 Vbeta and 13 Jbeta. TCRdb redid the calling of the immunoSEQ multiplex PCR reads with MiXCR, one entry per CDR3 protein. The sample yields around 120,000 distinct CDR3 sequences, roughly 94% seen once. TCR beta was sequenced from blood CD8+ and CD4+ T cells. It was negative isolation that provided the CD8+ and CD4+ T cells, whereas TEMRA cells were enriched by FACS. The sample comes from a study of CD8 T cells in Susac syndrome. Whole-study findings and limits: As the study acknowledged, the number of individuals in its TCR sequencing and HLA analysis was relatively small.

The source material was CD4+ T cells from PBMCs. The V and J genes are TRBV19 and TRBJ2-5; 7 bases line up with TRBD2. This TCR was recovered from a human donor with multiple sclerosis. CDR3 protein: CASSTRGGDQETQYF. CDR3 DNA sequence: TGTGCCAGTAGTACAAGGGGAGGGGACCAAGAGACCCAGTACTTC.